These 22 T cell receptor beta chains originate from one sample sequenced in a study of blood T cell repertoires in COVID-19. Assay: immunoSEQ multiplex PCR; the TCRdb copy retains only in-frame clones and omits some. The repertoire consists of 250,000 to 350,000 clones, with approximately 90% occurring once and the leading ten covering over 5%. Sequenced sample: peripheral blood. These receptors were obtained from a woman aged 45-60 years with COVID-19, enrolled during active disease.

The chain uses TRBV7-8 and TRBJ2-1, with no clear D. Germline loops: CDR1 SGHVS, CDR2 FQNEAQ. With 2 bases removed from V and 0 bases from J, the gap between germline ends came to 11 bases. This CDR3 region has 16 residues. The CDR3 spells CASSLPSVSSYNEQFF. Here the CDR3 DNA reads TGTGCCAGCAGCTTACCCAGCGTTTCCTCCTACAATGAGCAGTTCTTC.

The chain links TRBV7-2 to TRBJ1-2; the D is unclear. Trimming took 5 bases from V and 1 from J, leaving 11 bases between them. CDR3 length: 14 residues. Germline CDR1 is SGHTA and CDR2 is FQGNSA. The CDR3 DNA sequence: TGTGCCAGCAGCGGGCGCAGCTTTAACTATGGCTACACCTTC. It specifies CASSGRSFNYGYTF.

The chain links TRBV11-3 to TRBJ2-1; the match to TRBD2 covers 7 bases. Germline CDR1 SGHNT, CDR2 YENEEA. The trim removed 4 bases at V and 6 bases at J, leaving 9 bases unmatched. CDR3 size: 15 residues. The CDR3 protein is CASSSTGEGFNEQFF. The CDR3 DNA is TGTGCCAGCAGCTCCACTGGGGAGGGGTTCAATGAGCAGTTCTTC.

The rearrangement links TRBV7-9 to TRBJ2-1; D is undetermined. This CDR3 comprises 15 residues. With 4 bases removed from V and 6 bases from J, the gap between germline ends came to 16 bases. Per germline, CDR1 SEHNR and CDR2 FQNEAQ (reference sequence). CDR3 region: CASSSDGVRTNEQFF. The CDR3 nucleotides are TGTGCCAGCAGCTCGGATGGAGTAAGAACCAATGAGCAGTTCTTC.

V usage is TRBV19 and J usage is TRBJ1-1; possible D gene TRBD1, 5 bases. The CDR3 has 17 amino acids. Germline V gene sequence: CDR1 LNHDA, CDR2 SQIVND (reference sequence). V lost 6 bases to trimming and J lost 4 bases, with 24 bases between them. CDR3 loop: CASRTGHRKAPGTEAFF. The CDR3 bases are TGTGCCAGTAGAACCGGACATCGGAAAGCTCCAGGCACTGAAGCTTTCTTT. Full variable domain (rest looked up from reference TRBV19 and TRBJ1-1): DGGITQSPKYLFRKEGQNVTLSCEQNLNHDAMYWYRQDPGQGLRLIYYSQIVNDFQKGDIAEGYSVSREKKESFPLTVTSAQKNPTAFYLCASRTGHRKAPGTEAFFGQGTRLTVV.

The CDR3 DNA follows: TGTGCCAGTAGTATTTGGCGGGAAAATCAGCCCCAGCATTTT. Translated: CASSIWRENQPQHF. The J gene is TRBJ1-5, the V gene TRBV19; D is unresolved. Germline V gene lookup returns CDR1 LNHDA and CDR2 SQIVND (reference sequence). CDR3 length equals 14 residues. The germline V and J ends were trimmed by 3 bases and 4 bases, with 10 bases remaining between them.

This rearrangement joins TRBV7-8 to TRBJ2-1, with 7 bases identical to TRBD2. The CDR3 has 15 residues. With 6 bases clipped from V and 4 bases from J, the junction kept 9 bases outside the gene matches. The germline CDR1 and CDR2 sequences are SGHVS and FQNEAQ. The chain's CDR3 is CASSTSSGNYNEQFF. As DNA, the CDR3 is TGTGCCAGCAGTACCTCCAGCGGGAATTACAATGAGCAGTTCTTC.

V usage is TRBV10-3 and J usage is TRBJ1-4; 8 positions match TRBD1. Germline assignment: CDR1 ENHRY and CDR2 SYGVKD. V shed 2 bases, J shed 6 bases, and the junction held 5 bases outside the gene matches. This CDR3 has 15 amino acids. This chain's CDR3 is CAISERGQGDEKLFF. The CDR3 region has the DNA TGTGCCATCAGTGAGCGTGGACAGGGAGATGAAAAACTGTTTTTT.

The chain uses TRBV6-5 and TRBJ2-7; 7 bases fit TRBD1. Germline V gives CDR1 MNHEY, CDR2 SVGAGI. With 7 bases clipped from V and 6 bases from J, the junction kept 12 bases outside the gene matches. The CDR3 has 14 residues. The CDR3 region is CASTHPGQSPEQYF. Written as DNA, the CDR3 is TGTGCCAGCACCCACCCGGGACAGTCTCCCGAGCAGTACTTC.

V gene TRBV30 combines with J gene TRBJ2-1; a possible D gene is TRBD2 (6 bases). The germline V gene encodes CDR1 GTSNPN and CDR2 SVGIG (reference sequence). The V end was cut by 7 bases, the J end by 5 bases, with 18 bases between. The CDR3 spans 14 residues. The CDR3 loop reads CASLTSEHHNEQFF. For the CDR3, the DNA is TGTGCCTCTTTGACTAGTGAGCATCACAATGAGCAGTTCTTC.

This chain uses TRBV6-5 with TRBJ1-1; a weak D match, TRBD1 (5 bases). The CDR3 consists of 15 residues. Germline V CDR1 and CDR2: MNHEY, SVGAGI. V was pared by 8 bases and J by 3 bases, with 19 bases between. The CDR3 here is CASAPDGGGDTEAFF. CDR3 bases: TGTGCCAGCGCCCCAGATGGTGGAGGGGACACTGAAGCTTTCTTT.

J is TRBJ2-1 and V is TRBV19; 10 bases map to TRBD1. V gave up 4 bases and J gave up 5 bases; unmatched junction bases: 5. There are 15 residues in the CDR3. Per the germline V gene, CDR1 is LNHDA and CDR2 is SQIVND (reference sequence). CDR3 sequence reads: CASSSPGTGDNEQFF. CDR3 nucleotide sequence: TGTGCCAGTAGTAGCCCCGGGACAGGGGACAATGAGCAGTTCTTC. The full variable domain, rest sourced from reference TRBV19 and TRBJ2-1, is DGGITQSPKYLFRKEGQNVTLSCEQNLNHDAMYWYRQDPGQGLRLIYYSQIVNDFQKGDIAEGYSVSREKKESFPLTVTSAQKNPTAFYLCASSSPGTGDNEQFFGPGTRLTVL.

The CDR3 DNA reads TGTGCCAGCAGCTTGACAGGGAACCAAGAGACCCAGTACTTC. The encoded protein is CASSLTGNQETQYF. The chain employs TRBV11-2 and TRBJ2-5; 7 nucleotides agree with TRBD1. The CDR3 runs to 14 residues. Per germline, CDR1 SGHAT and CDR2 FQNNGV. The junction had 1 base not matched to a gene; V was cut back by 3 bases and J by 0 bases.

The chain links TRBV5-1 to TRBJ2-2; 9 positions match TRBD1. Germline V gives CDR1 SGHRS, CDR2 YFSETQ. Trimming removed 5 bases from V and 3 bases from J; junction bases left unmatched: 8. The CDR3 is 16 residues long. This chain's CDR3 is CASRTGQGRDTGELFF. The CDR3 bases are TGCGCCAGCAGAACCGGACAGGGGAGGGACACCGGGGAGCTGTTTTTT. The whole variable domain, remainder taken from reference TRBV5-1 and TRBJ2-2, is KAGVTQTPRYLIKTRGQQVTLSCSPISGHRSVSWYQQTPGQGLQFLFEYFSETQRNKGNFPGRFSGRQFSNSRSEMNVSTLELGDSALYLCASRTGQGRDTGELFFGEGSRLTVL.

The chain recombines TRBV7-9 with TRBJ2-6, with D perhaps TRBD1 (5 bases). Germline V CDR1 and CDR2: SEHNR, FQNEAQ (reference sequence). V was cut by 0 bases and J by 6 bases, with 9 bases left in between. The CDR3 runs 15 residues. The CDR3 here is CASSLAIGEANVLTF. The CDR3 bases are TGTGCCAGCAGCTTAGCCATAGGGGAGGCCAACGTCCTGACTTTC.

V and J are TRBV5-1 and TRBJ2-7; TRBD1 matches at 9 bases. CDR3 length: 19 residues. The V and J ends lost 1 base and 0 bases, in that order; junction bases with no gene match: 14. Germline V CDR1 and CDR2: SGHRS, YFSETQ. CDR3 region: CASSLPGGQGRLSSYEQYF. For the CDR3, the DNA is TGCGCCAGCAGCTTGCCCGGGGGACAGGGAAGGCTCAGCTCCTACGAGCAGTACTTC.

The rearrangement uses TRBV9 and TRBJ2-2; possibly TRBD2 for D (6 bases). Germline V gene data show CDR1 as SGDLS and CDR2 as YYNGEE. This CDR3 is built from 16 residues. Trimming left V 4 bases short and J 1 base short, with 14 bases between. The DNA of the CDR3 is TGTGCCAGCAGCACTGACATCGGGGGGAACACCGGGGAGCTGTTTTTT. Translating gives CASSTDIGGNTGELFF.

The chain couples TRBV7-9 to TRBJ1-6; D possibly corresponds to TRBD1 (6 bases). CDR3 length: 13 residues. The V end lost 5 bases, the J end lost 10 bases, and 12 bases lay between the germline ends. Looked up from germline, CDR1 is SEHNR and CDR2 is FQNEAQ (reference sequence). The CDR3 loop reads CASSTRDRSPLHF. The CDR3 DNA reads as TGTGCCAGCAGCACTCGAGACAGGTCACCCCTCCACTTT.

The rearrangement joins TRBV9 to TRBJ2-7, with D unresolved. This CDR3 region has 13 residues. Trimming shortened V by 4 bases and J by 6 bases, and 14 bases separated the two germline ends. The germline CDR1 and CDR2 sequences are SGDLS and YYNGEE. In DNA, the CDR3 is TGTGCCAGCAGCACTACCGCACTCAGCGAGCAGTACTTC. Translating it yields CASSTTALSEQYF.

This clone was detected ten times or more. The DNA of the CDR3 is TGTGCCAGCAAATCAACAGGATTCTATGGCTACACCTTC. Its translation is CASKSTGFYGYTF. The rearrangement links TRBV6-5 to TRBJ1-2; D might be TRBD1 (5 bases). Trimming pared 7 bases from V and 4 bases from J, leaving 13 bases between. This CDR3 has 13 residues. CDR1 is MNHEY, CDR2 SVGAGI, per germline.

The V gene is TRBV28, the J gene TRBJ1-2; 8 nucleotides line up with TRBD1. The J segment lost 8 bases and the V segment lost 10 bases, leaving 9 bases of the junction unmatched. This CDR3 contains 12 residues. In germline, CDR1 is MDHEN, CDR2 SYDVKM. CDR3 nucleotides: TGTGCCACAAATACAGGGGGAGGCGGCTACACCTTC. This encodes CATNTGGGGYTF.

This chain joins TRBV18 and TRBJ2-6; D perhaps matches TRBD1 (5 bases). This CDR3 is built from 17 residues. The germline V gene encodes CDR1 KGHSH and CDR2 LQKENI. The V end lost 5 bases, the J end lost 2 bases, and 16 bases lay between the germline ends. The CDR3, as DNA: TGTGCCAGCTCAAGGTCGTCAGACAGCGCTGGGGCCAACGTCCTGACTTTC. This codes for CASSRSSDSAGANVLTF.